Detailed here is one T cell receptor (beta chain). Per germline, CDR1 MDHEN and CDR2 SYDVKM. CDR3 size: 15 residues. The J segment lost 6 bases and the V segment lost 7 bases, leaving 13 bases of the junction unmatched. The data were taken from a study of blood T cell repertoires in COVID-19. Overall study: There were acute and convalescent COVID-19 samples, and they came from the United States, Italy and Spain. The analysed material was cDNA or gDNA that came from T cells, B-cell-depleted T cells, or PBMCs.

Per the authors' pipeline: By means of reference gene primer amplification, nucleated cell counts were estimated. Only in-frame clones appear in the TCRdb table, and some are missing; sequencing was by immunoSEQ multiplex PCR. V and J calls and clone size are those listed in that table; D and trimming were worked out from the DNA. The repertoire holds under 500,000 clones, with 80% to 90% as singletons. This chain uses TRBV28 with TRBJ1-2; 8 bases are a match to TRBD1. Sequencing used peripheral blood. This clonotype was sampled from a woman aged 25-40 years with acute or convalescent COVID-19. This chain's CDR3 is CASTNRGELKDGYTF. As DNA, the CDR3 is TGTGCCAGCACAAACAGGGGGGAGCTGAAAGATGGCTACACCTTC.